This T cell receptor beta chain was sequenced for a study of OX40 agonist ivuxolimab in advanced cancers. Study in general: Subjects had a mean age of about 61 years, with a range of about 20 to 85; roughly 80% were male.

On cycle 4 day 1 and cycle 7 day 1, as well as at baseline, blood was sampled. Only in-frame clones appear in the TCRdb table, and some are missing; sequencing was by immunoSEQ multiplex PCR. The sample gives some 11,000 clones, about 89% of which show up once; 29% is in the top ten. This CDR3 comprises 13 residues. The V and J ends lost 5 bases and 8 bases respectively, with 12 bases between them. Germline V gene data show CDR1 as SGHDN and CDR2 as FVKESK. The material was CD4+ or CD8+ T cells sorted from blood, obtained in a trial of the OX40 agonist ivuxolimab. The chain carries TRBV14 and TRBJ2-2; D gene unclear. The TCR originated in an adult with an advanced solid tumor such as melanoma, head and neck, liver or kidney cancer. The chain's CDR3 is CASSGLNAGELFF. In nucleotides, the CDR3 is TGTGCCAGCAGCGGCCTTAATGCAGGGGAGCTGTTTTTT.